Detailed here is one T cell receptor beta chain. Its antigen is still unknown. No clone much larger than this one lies a single base away; base qualities are absent. The CDR3 numbers 14 residues from cysteine through phenylalanine. Kept here is only the CDR3 DNA, which spans 42 bases and is read in frame from base 1. The germline ends are 16 bases apart after V is trimmed by 5 bases and J by 6 bases. As encoded in the germline V gene, CDR1 is SGHAT while CDR2 is FQNNGV. This sample is part of a study of blood T cell repertoires in COVID-19 (dated by TCRdb to 2018 to 2021). About the full investigation: The collaborator samples originated in the United States, Italy and Spain and spanned the acute and convalescent phases of COVID-19. The material from the prospective study consisted of cDNA or gDNA derived from T cells, B-cell-depleted T cells, or PBMCs. Deeply sampled blood TCRbeta repertoires from subjects exposed to, actively infected with, or recovered from COVID-19 were included in the dataset. A freely available public database, intended as a resource for researchers studying the immune response to SARS-CoV-2, is where the repertoires were released. The samples were drawn from two sources: the first 160 participants of the ongoing ImmuneRACE study, and 1,254 subjects contributed by 6 global collaborators. The sample metadata nearly always contained a de-identified subject ID, COVID-19 status, age in years and sex. HLA class I and class II types, where available, came from metadata supplied by the sample provider rather than from assay-based typing.

TCRbeta CDR3 regions were amplified from genomic DNA using the immunoSEQ Assay, a bias-controlled multiplex PCR. Concerning the study's data processing: Within the assay, amplification of reference gene primers was used to estimate how many nucleated cells each sample contained. To quantify the absolute abundance of each unique TCRbeta CDR3 rearrangement, sequence reads were collapsed and filtered. For each sample, productive Simpson clonality was calculated as the square root of Simpson's diversity index across productive rearrangements. In its TCRdb copy, this immuneACCESS table keeps in-frame sequences only and misses some clones. Where compared with another copy, unresolved V genes explain less than half of these, and the others have no known cause. D and trimming were read from the DNA, whereas the V and J calls and clone size are those reported in that table. The sample has more than 65,000 clones on record, around 83% of them singletons. Over 7.5% of the sample is in the top ten clones.

Summary of the overall study and its limitations: Clinical and demographic metadata were provided uncurated, with the amount varying by source and participant.

Whole blood was collected in K2EDTA tubes by collaborating institutions according to the institutions' own protocols. For TCRbeta analysis, collaborators shipped samples as frozen whole blood, isolated PBMCs, or DNA extracted from either of those sample types. The V gene is TRBV11-2 and the J gene is TRBJ1-2, with TRBD1 perhaps the D gene, on 5 matching bases. The clonotype originates from a woman older than 75 with acute or convalescent COVID-19. Material: peripheral blood. At the DNA level, the sequence is TGTGCCAGCAGCCCTGGACGACCGGGGGATGGCTACACCTTC. Translated, it reads CASSPGRPGDGYTF.